This entry is about one TCR beta chain. Its antigen is not known. The V and J ends lost 4 bases and 7 bases, in that order; junction bases with no gene match: 13. Germline V gene sequence: CDR1 SEHNR, CDR2 FQNEAQ (reference sequence). The CDR3 is made up of 17 amino acids. Use of 60 Vbeta and 13 Jbeta primers characterized the PCR. The method was immunoSEQ multiplex PCR; TCRdb's version includes in-frame clones alone and lacks a portion of them. This table has about 180,000 clones, 77% appearing once. The record originates from a study of cytomegalovirus exposure and HLA in healthy donors. Study overall: Some 85 million unique TCRs, all from HLA-typed donors, were included in an early release of the data.

Study-wide findings and caveats: There were some V segments, including TRBV6-2 and TRBV6-3, excluded as indistinguishable.

The donors were healthy bone marrow donors. The rearrangement links TRBV7-9 to TRBJ2-1, with 10 nucleotides matching TRBD2. This clonotype originated in a woman in her sixties in good health and CMV-seropositive. Material for sequencing was PBMCs. In DNA, the CDR3 is TGTGCCAGCAGCTCTGCCGGGGGACTAGCGAGTATTAATGAGCAGTTCTTC. It yields the protein CASSSAGGLASINEQFF.